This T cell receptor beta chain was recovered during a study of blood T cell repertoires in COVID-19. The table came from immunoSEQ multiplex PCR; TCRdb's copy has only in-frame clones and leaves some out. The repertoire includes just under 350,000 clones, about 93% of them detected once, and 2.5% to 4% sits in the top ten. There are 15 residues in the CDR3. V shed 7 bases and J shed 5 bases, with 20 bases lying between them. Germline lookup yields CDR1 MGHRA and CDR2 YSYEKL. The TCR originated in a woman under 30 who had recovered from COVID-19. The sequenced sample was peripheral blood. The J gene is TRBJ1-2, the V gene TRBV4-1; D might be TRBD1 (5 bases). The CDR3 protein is CASNEQPGHQYGYTF. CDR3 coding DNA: TGCGCCAGCAACGAACAACCAGGGCACCAGTATGGCTACACCTTC.